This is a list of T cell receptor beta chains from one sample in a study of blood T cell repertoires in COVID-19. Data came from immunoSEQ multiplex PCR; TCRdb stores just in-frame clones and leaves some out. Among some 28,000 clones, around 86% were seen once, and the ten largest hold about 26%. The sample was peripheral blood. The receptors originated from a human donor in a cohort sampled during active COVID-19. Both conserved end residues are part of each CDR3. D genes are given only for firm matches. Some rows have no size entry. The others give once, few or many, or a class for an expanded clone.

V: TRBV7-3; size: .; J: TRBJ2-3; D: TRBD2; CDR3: CASSLKRAGGHTQYF; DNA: TGTGCCAGCAGCTTAAAACGAGCGGGGGGGCATACGCAGTATTTT
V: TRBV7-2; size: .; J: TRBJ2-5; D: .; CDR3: CASSLVGGRTQYF; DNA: TGTGCCAGCAGCTTAGTAGGGGGTCGGACCCAGTACTTC
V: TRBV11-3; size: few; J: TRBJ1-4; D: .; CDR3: CASSLAPPNEKLFF; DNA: TGTGCCAGCAGCTTAGCCCCTCCGAATGAAAAACTGTTTTTT
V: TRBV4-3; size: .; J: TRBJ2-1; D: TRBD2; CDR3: CASSQDSLAGKDEQFF; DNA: TGCGCCAGCAGCCAAGATTCCCTAGCGGGGAAGGATGAGCAGTTCTTC
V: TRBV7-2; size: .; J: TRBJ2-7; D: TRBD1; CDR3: CASSFTGGTSEQYF; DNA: TGTGCCAGCAGCTTTACAGGGGGTACTAGCGAGCAGTACTTC
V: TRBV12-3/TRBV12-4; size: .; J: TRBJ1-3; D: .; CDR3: CASSPGARVSIYF; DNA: TGTGCCAGCAGTCCCGGTGCCAGGGTCTCCATATATTTT
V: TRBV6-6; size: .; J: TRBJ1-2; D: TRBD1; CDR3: CASSYSTQGANTF; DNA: TGTGCCAGCAGTTACTCGACACAGGGGGCGAACACCTTC
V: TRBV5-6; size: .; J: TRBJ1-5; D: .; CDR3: CASSLGWGDNQPQHF; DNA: TGTGCCAGCAGCTTAGGGTGGGGGGACAATCAGCCCCAGCATTTT
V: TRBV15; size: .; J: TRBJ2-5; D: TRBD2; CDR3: CATSRAASGGQETQYF; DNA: TGTGCCACCAGCAGAGCGGCTAGCGGGGGCCAAGAGACCCAGTACTTC
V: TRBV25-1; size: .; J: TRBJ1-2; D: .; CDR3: CASSEGGRYRDYGYTF; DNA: TGTGCCAGCAGTGAAGGGGGCAGGTACAGGGACTATGGCTACACCTTC
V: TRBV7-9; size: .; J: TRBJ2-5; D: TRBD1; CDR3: CASSFWDREGETQYF; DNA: TGTGCCAGCAGCTTCTGGGACAGAGAGGGAGAGACCCAGTACTTC
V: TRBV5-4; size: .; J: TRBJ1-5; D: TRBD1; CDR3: CASSEGQGAGQPQHF; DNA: TGTGCCAGCAGCGAAGGACAGGGGGCAGGCCAGCCCCAGCATTTT
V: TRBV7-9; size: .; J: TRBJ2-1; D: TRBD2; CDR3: CASSTPGLAGGFGYNEQFF; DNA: TGTGCCAGCAGCACGCCGGGACTAGCGGGGGGGTTCGGATACAATGAGCAGTTCTTC
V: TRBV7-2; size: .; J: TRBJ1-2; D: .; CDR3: CASSLFRDGYTF; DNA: TGTGCCAGCAGCTTATTTCGGGATGGCTACACCTTC
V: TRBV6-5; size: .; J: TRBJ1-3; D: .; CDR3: CASSYQGSGNTIYF; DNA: TGTGCCAGCAGTTACCAGGGCTCTGGAAACACCATATATTTT
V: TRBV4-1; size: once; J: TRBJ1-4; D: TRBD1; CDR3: CASSQGQGGRNEKLFF; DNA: TGCGCCAGCAGCCAAGGACAGGGGGGACGGAATGAAAAACTGTTTTTT
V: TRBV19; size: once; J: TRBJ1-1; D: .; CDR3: CASSITGNTEAFF; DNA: TGTGCCAGTAGTATAACAGGGAACACTGAAGCTTTCTTT
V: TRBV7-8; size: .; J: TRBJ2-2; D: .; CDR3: CASSLVVGAGTNTGELFF; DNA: TGTGCCAGCAGCTTAGTGGTGGGCGCCGGAACGAACACCGGGGAGCTGTTTTTT
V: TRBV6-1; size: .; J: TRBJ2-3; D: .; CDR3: CASSEAKSQFSTDTQYF; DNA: TGTGCCAGCAGTGAAGCGAAGTCCCAGTTTAGCACAGATACGCAGTATTTT
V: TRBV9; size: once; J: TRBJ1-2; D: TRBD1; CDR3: CASSGQGKFGTNYGYTF; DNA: TGTGCCAGCAGCGGACAGGGGAAATTTGGGACTAACTATGGCTACACCTTC
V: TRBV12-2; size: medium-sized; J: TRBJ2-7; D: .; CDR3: CASRFLTGGPVVRQYF; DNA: TGTGCAAGTCGCTTCCTCACGGGAGGCCCGGTGGTTAGGCAGTACTTC
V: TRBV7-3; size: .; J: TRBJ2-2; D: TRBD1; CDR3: CASSLSILRDRTNTGELFF; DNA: TGTGCCAGCAGCTTATCCATATTGAGGGACAGGACGAACACCGGGGAGCTGTTTTTT
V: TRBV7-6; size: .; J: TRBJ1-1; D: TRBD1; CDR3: CASSSRVGQGGKTEAFF; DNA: TGTGCCAGCAGCTCTAGAGTAGGACAGGGGGGTAAGACTGAAGCTTTCTTT
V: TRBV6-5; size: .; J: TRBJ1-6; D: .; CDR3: CASSYRGRGYNSPLHF; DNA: TGTGCCAGCAGTTACAGGGGCAGGGGCTATAATTCACCCCTCCACTTT
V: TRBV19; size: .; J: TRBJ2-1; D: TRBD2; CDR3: CASSIRKKGGYNEQFF; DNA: TGTGCCAGTAGTATACGGAAGAAGGGAGGGTACAATGAGCAGTTCTTC
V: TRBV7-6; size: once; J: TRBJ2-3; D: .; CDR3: CASSFRTGGYTDTQYF; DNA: TGTGCCAGCAGCTTCCGAACTGGGGGGTACACAGATACGCAGTATTTT
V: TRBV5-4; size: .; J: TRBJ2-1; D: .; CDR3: CASSFGVQGEQFF; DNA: TGTGCCAGCAGCTTCGGGGTACAAGGTGAGCAGTTCTTC
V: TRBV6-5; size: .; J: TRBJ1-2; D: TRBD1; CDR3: CASRTGSNYGYTF; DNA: TGTGCCAGCAGGACAGGGTCTAACTATGGCTACACCTTC
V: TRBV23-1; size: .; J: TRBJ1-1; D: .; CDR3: CASSREGGTEAFF; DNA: TGCGCCAGCAGTCGGGAGGGAGGTACTGAAGCTTTCTTT
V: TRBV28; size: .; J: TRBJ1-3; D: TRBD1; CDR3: CASSSVGTGVSGNTIYF; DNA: TGTGCCAGCAGTTCTGTCGGGACAGGGGTTTCTGGAAACACCATATATTTT
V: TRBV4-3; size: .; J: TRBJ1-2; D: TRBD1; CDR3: CASSQDAGDRIPGYTF; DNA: TGCGCCAGCAGCCAAGACGCCGGGGACAGAATCCCTGGCTACACCTTC
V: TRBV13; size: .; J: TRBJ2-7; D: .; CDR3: CASSSSRLGSYEQYF; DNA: TGTGCCAGCAGCTCCTCTCGACTGGGCTCCTACGAGCAGTACTTC
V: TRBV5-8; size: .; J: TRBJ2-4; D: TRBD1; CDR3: CASSTGQKNIQYF; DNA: TGTGCCAGCAGCACGGGACAGAAAAACATTCAGTACTTC
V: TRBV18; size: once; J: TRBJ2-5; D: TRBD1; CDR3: CASSLTGDETQYF; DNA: TGTGCCAGCTCACTGACAGGGGATGAGACCCAGTACTTC
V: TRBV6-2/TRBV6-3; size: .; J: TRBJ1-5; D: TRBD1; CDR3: CASSNIPGQGARVNQPQHF; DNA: TGTGCCAGCAGTAACATACCGGGACAGGGGGCAAGGGTGAATCAGCCCCAGCATTTT
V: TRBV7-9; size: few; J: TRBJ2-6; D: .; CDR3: CASRRDLRTSGANVLTF; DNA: TGTGCCAGCAGGCGGGACCTACGAACCTCTGGGGCCAACGTCCTGACTTTC
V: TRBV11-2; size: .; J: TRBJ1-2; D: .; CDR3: CASSSRRDYGYTF; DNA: TGTGCCAGCAGCTCCCGGAGGGACTATGGCTACACCTTC
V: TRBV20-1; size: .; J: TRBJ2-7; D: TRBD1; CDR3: CSASLDRGSYEQYF; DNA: TGCAGTGCTAGTCTTGACAGGGGCTCCTACGAGCAGTACTTC
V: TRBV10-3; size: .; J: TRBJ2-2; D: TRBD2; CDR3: CAISRSGGGNTGELFF; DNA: TGTGCCATCAGTAGGAGCGGGGGGGGAAACACCGGGGAGCTGTTTTTT
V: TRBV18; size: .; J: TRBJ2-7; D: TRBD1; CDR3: CASSPRGTGGSYEQYF; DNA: TGTGCCAGCTCACCACGTGGGACAGGGGGCTCCTACGAGCAGTACTTC
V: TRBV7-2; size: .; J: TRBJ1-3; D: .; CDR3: CASSLDSSGNTIYF; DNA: TGTGCCAGCAGCTTAGATAGCTCTGGAAACACCATATATTTT
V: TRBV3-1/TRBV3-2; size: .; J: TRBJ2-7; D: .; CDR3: CASSQRNEQYF; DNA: TGTGCCAGCAGCCAGAGAAACGAGCAGTACTTC
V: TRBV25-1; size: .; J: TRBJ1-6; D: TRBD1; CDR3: CASSGGGQEQTYNSPLHF; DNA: TGTGCCAGCAGTGGAGGGGGACAGGAACAAACCTATAATTCACCCCTCCACTTT
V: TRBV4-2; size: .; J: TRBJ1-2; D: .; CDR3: CASSQSGVFSGGYTF; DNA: TGTGCCAGCAGCCAATCCGGGGTTTTCTCGGGTGGCTACACCTTC
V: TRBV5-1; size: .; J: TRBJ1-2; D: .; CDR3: CASRQGPNYGYTF; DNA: TGCGCCAGCAGACAGGGACCGAACTATGGCTACACCTTC
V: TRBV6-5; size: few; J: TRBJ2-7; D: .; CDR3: CASSYSGGSSSYEQYF; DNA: TGTGCCAGCAGTTACTCGGGGGGTTCAAGCTCCTACGAGCAGTACTTC
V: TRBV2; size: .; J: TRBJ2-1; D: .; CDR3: CATGERFFTNEQFF; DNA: TGTGCCACCGGAGAGAGATTTTTTACCAATGAGCAGTTCTTC
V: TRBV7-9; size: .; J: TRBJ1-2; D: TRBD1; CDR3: CASSSDRDFGYGYTF; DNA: TGTGCCAGCAGCTCGGACAGGGACTTCGGCTATGGCTACACCTTC
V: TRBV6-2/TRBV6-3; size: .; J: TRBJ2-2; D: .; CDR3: CASSRLKSYANTGELFF; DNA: TGTGCCAGCAGCCGCTTAAAAAGCTACGCGAACACCGGGGAGCTGTTTTTT
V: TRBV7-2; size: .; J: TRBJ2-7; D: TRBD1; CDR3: CASSRDSTFVSYEQYF; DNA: TGTGCCAGCAGCAGGGACAGCACTTTCGTTTCCTACGAGCAGTACTTC
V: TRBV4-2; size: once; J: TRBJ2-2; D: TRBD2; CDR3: CASSHRGGARTGELFF; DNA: TGTGCCAGCAGCCACCGGGGGGGGGCGCGAACCGGGGAGCTGTTTTTT
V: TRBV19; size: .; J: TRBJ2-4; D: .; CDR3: CASSIDYTAKNIQYF; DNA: TGTGCCAGTAGTATAGATTACACAGCCAAAAACATTCAGTACTTC
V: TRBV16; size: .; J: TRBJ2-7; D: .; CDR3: CASSKAGYEQYF; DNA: TGTGCCAGCAGCAAAGCAGGGTACGAGCAGTACTTC
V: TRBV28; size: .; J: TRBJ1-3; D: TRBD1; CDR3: CASSPGQGKFGGNTIYF; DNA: TGTGCCAGCTCTCCGGGACAGGGGAAGTTCGGTGGAAACACCATATATTTT
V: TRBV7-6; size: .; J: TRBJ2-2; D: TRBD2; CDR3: CASSLEGLAGGPTGELFF; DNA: TGTGCCAGCAGCTTAGAAGGGCTAGCGGGGGGCCCCACCGGGGAGCTGTTTTTT